Listed below are T cell receptor beta chains from one sample, sequenced in a study of T-cell reconstitution after alpha-beta-depleted transplantation in children. TCRdb itself ran the PCR reads through MiXCR, one entry per CDR3 protein. The sample includes about 510,000 distinct CDR3 sequences, approximately 10% seen only once; the top ten take 14%. This specimen consisted of PBMCs, mostly from graft donor cells, obtained 180 days after TCRalphabeta/CD19-depleted stem cell transplant. The receptors here all came from a female patient aged 2-15 years who had a stem cell transplant for aplastic anemia, so the T cells may come from the graft donor. CDR3s include the opening cysteine and the closing phenylalanine or tryptophan. A D gene is named only where the DNA matches it firmly. Clone size is stated in some rows and not others, as once, few, many or a class when expanded.

D	size	J	V	CDR3	DNA
-	-	TRBJ2-1	TRBV6-5	CASSYIGVDYNEQFF	TGTGCCAGCAGTTACATAGGGGTGGACTACAATGAGCAGTTCTTC
-	-	TRBJ2-2	TRBV25-1	CASRRGTENTGELFF	TGTGCCAGCAGGAGGGGGACGGAGAACACCGGGGAGCTGTTTTTT
-	-	TRBJ1-1	TRBV28	CASSPGPRNTEAFF	TGTGCCAGCAGTCCCGGGCCTCGCAACACTGAAGCTTTCTTT
-	few	TRBJ1-4	TRBV6-1	CASSPHLATNEKLFF	TGTGCCAGCAGTCCCCACCTTGCAACTAATGAAAAACTGTTTTTT
-	-	TRBJ1-2	TRBV19	CASITTGTSNYGYTF	TGTGCCAGTATTACGACGGGGACCTCTAACTATGGCTACACCTTC
-	few	TRBJ2-5	TRBV20-1	CSSMGAGTKETQYF	TGCAGTTCCATGGGGGCCGGGACAAAAGAGACCCAGTACTTC
-	few	TRBJ2-5	TRBV4-3	CASSQEPGFQETQYF	TGCGCCAGCAGCCAGGAACCAGGATTCCAAGAGACCCAGTACTTC
-	few	TRBJ2-3	TRBV4-3	CASSQVSGAPDTQYF	TGCGCCAGCAGCCAAGTCTCCGGGGCCCCAGATACGCAGTATTTT
-	few	TRBJ2-1	TRBV7-9	CASSFGGIVLDEQFF	TGTGCCAGCAGCTTCGGCGGGATTGTTTTAGATGAGCAGTTCTTC
TRBD2	few	TRBJ2-1	TRBV30	CAWGRLAGFLNEQFF	TGTGCCTGGGGGCGACTAGCGGGATTCCTCAATGAGCAGTTCTTC
TRBD1	many	TRBJ2-3	TRBV7-2	CASSRTGGLTDTQYF	TGTGCCAGCAGCCGGACAGGGGGCCTCACAGATACGCAGTATTTT
TRBD2	-	TRBJ2-1	TRBV4-3	CASSQDRGGSWDEQFF	TGCGCCAGCAGCCAAGATCGGGGCGGGAGTTGGGATGAGCAGTTCTTC
-	few	TRBJ1-3	TRBV4-3	CASSPRTPGNTIYF	TGCGCCAGCAGCCCCCGGACACCCGGGAACACCATATATTTT
-	few	TRBJ2-5	TRBV6-2/TRBV6-3	CASSYWQETQYF	TGTGCCAGCAGTTATTGGCAAGAGACCCAGTACTTC
TRBD2	-	TRBJ2-1	TRBV11-3	CASSLKRESSYNEQFF	TGTGCCAGCAGCCTGAAGCGGGAAAGCTCCTACAATGAGCAGTTCTTC
TRBD2	-	TRBJ2-1	TRBV9	CASSVAAGTSGPHNEQFF	TGTGCCAGCAGCGTAGCGGCGGGGACTAGCGGACCCCACAATGAGCAGTTCTTC
-	once	TRBJ1-1	TRBV5-1	CASSQIQGSHTEAFF	TGCGCCAGCAGCCAGATACAGGGTTCACACACTGAAGCTTTCTTT
TRBD2	-	TRBJ2-7	TRBV28	CASSFLLRQGGTSGSSYEQYF	TGTGCCAGCAGTTTCCTCCTCCGACAGGGTGGGACTAGCGGGAGCTCCTACGAGCAGTACTTC
-	-	TRBJ1-5	TRBV3-1	CASSYRGQPQHF	TGTGCCAGCAGTTACAGAGGGCAGCCCCAGCATTTT
-	few	TRBJ2-7	TRBV27	CASSFQYSYEQYF	TGTGCCAGCAGTTTTCAGTATTCCTACGAGCAGTACTTC
TRBD1	-	TRBJ2-3	TRBV29-1	CSVELRQGASIGRTQYF	TGCAGCGTTGAACTGCGACAGGGGGCCAGTATCGGCCGTACGCAGTATTTT
-	-	TRBJ1-1	TRBV27	CASSPRQPLNTEAFF	TGTGCCAGCAGTCCCCGACAGCCCCTGAACACTGAAGCTTTCTTT
TRBD2	-	TRBJ2-5	TRBV20-1	CSASIQTSGVVIIQETQYF	TGCAGTGCTAGTATCCAGACTAGCGGAGTCGTTATTATCCAAGAGACCCAGTACTTC
TRBD1	-	TRBJ1-4	TRBV12-3/TRBV12-4	CASSQRQGVDQTNEKLFF	TGTGCCAGCAGTCAGCGACAGGGTGTAGATCAAACTAATGAAAAACTGTTTTTT
TRBD1	-	TRBJ1-1	TRBV7-9	CASGGTGANTEAFF	TGTGCCAGCGGAGGGACAGGAGCGAACACTGAAGCTTTCTTT
-	few	TRBJ2-2	TRBV20-1	CSANQGRGNTGELFF	TGCAGTGCTAACCAGGGTCGTGGGAACACCGGGGAGCTGTTTTTT
TRBD1	-	TRBJ1-1	TRBV5-1	CASSLEVRGLNTEAFF	TGCGCCAGCAGCTTGGAGGTCAGGGGGCTGAACACTGAAGCTTTCTTT
-	many	TRBJ2-3	TRBV27	CASSSEIVTDTQYF	TGTGCCAGCAGTTCAGAAATTGTCACAGATACGCAGTATTTT
TRBD1	-	TRBJ2-1	TRBV20-1	CCARDGTVGPNEQFF	TGCTGTGCTAGAGATGGGACAGTTGGCCCCAATGAGCAGTTCTTC
-	few	TRBJ2-5	TRBV20-1	CSLPEAYFGLVHQETQYF	TGCAGTCTACCCGAGGCGTACTTTGGGTTGGTACACCAAGAGACCCAGTACTTC
-	-	TRBJ2-1	TRBV5-1	CASSLVGMAISYNEQFF	TGCGCCAGCAGCTTGGTCGGGATGGCGATTTCCTACAATGAGCAGTTCTTC
TRBD2	-	TRBJ2-1	TRBV12-3/TRBV12-4	CASSLGTSGISNEQFF	TGTGCCAGCAGTTTAGGGACTAGCGGGATATCCAATGAGCAGTTCTTC
-	many	TRBJ1-5	TRBV10-3	CATREFRGLFQPQHF	TGTGCCACCAGGGAGTTCCGGGGCCTTTTTCAGCCCCAGCATTTT
-	-	TRBJ1-1	TRBV20-1	CSARGVVMNTEAFF	TGCAGTGCTAGAGGCGTGGTGATGAACACTGAAGCTTTCTTT
-	-	TRBJ2-1	TRBV4-3	CASSLREKGNEQFF	TGCGCCAGCAGCCTTAGAGAGAAGGGCAATGAGCAGTTCTTC
-	many	TRBJ2-1	TRBV29-1	CSAPRPDSFYNEQFF	TGCAGCGCCCCCAGGCCCGACAGTTTCTACAATGAGCAGTTCTTC
-	few	TRBJ2-7	TRBV27	CASSSPGRLAYEQYF	TGTGCCAGCAGTTCCCCCGGGCGCCTGGCCTACGAGCAGTACTTC
-	-	TRBJ1-1	TRBV6-5	CASSYSDRPNTEAFF	TGTGCCAGCAGTTACTCAGACAGACCGAACACTGAAGCTTTCTTT
-	-	TRBJ2-7	TRBV20-1	CSADLGLTGFHEQYF	TGCAGTGCTGACTTGGGGTTAACAGGGTTCCACGAGCAGTACTTC
-	-	TRBJ2-2	TRBV6-1	CASSRRRGAGNTGELFF	TGTGCCAGCAGCCGGCGTCGGGGGGCGGGGAACACCGGGGAGCTGTTTTTT
-	few	TRBJ1-5	TRBV7-2	CASSLGLGYSNQPQHF	TGTGCCAGCAGCTTAGGTCTGGGTTATAGCAATCAGCCCCAGCATTTT